This T cell receptor beta chain is drawn from a study of blood T cells in healthy people across ages. This clonotype was counted between two and nine times. The CDR3 totals 13 residues. V lost 8 bases, J lost 2 bases, and 13 bases lay in between. Per germline, CDR1 SGHRS and CDR2 YFSETQ. Sample-barcoded 5' priming and a J-beta primer mix drove a second PCR of roughly 6 to 12 cycles. TCRdb re-called the 5' RACE reads with MiXCR, one entry per CDR3 protein. The data contain 660,000 or so distinct CDR3 sequences, about 53% of them singletons. The TCR comes from a man aged 60-69 years in good health. Sequenced: blood. V usage is TRBV5-1 and J usage is TRBJ2-5, with D possibly TRBD1 on 5 matching bases. The CDR3 loop is CASARADQETQYF. In DNA, the CDR3 is TGCGCCAGTGCCAGGGCCGATCAAGAGACCCAGTACTTC.